The entry that follows covers one TCR beta chain sequence. Its cognate antigen is unknown. The data originate from a study of CD39 and CD103 CD8 tumor-infiltrating T cells. Study-wide results and caveats: DP TIL clonotypes were rarely found in blood or uninvolved lymph node.

Only in-frame clones appear in the TCRdb table, and some are missing; sequencing was by immunoSEQ multiplex PCR. The data show 2,500 to 3,500 clones, under 90% seen once. CDR3 length equals 15 residues. Trimming removed 0 bases at V and 4 bases at J, with 12 bases between. Germline V gene sequence: CDR1 LGHNA, CDR2 YSLEER. The V call is TRBV4-3, the J call TRBJ1-2; maybe TRBD1 (6 bases). The sample comprised CD39- CD103- CD8+ T cells sorted from the tumor. Subset given: CD103-CD39- double-negative CD45RA- CD8 T cells. The receptor's source is a human donor with head and neck squamous cell carcinoma. The CDR3 DNA reads as TGCGCCAGCAGCCAAGATCGGACAGCTCTCTATGGCTACACCTTC. It codes for CASSQDRTALYGYTF.